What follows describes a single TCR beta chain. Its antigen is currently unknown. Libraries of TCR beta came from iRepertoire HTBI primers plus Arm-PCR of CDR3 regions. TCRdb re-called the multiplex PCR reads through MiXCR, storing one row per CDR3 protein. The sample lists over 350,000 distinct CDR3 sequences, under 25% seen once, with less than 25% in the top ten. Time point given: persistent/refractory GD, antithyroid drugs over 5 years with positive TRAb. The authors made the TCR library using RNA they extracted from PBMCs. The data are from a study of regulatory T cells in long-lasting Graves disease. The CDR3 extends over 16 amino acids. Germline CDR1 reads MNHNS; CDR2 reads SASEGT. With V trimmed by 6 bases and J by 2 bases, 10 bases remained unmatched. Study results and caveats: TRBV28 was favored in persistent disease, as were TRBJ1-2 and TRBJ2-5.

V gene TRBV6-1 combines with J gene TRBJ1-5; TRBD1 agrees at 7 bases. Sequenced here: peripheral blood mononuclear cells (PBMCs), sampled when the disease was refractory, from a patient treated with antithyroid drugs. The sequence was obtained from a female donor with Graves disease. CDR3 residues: CASRKGTVFGNQPQHF. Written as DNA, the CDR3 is TGTGCCAGCAGGAAAGGGACAGTTTTTGGCAATCAGCCCCAGCATTTT.